Sequencing of this TCR beta chain was carried out in a study of cytomegalovirus exposure and HLA in healthy donors. Points from the study as a whole: The later analysis indicated that the majority of CMV-associated TCR beta chains appeared HLA-restricted.

CDR1 is SQVTM and CDR2 is ANQGSEA in the germline V gene. V trimming: 6 bases; J trimming: 1 base; junction bases outside the gene matches: 8. The CDR3 has 15 amino acids. A multiplex PCR was run with 60 Vbeta primers and 13 Jbeta primers. Sequencing was performed with immunoSEQ multiplex PCR; in TCRdb, only in-frame clones are kept and a portion is missing. The table includes some 100,000 clones, about 68% detected once. A note on this clone: Its antigen is unidentified.

The sequence derives from a male donor in good health and CMV-seropositive. The chain couples TRBV29-1 to TRBJ2-5, with TRBD2 matching 10 bases. Sequenced material: PBMCs. CDR3 in DNA: TGCAGCGTACTCACTAGCGGGGATTTCCAAGAGACCCAGTACTTC. Protein sequence: CSVLTSGDFQETQYF. The full variable domain, completed using reference TRBV29-1 and TRBJ2-5, is SAVISQKPSRDICQRGTSLTIQCQVDSQVTMMFWYRQQPGQSLTLIATANQGSEATYESGFVIDKFPISRPNLTFSTLTVSNMSPEDSSIYLCSVLTSGDFQETQYFGPGTRLLVL.